Many counts were recorded for the clone carrying this TCR beta chain. TCRdb ran MiXCR on the 5' RACE reads and lists one entry per CDR3 protein. This table holds 50,000 or so distinct CDR3 sequences, around 3.6% found once. V was clipped by 6 bases and J by 1 base; unmatched bases: 5. CDR3 length: 15 amino acids. The sample belongs to a study of neurological immune-mediated disorders. This clonotype was sampled from a man between 25 and 39 years old with multiple sclerosis. The sample was PBMCs. The chain uses TRBV12-3 or TRBV12-4 and TRBJ1-1; 10 bases align to TRBD1. The CDR3 nucleotides read TGTGCCAGCAGGGGGCGGACAGGGGGGAACACTGAAGCTTTCTTT. This translates into CASRGRTGGNTEAFF.